This T cell receptor beta chain derives from a study of cytomegalovirus exposure and HLA in healthy donors. Study outcomes and limitations: Analyzed later, association rates of TCRs varied across HLA loci, with DRB1 most and HLA-C fewest. An apparent linkage of common viral pathogens to several of the most significant clusters emerged in a later analysis.

PCR employed 60 Vbeta and 13 Jbeta primers. This table comes from immunoSEQ multiplex PCR, and its TCRdb copy is limited to in-frame clones, with some not included. In the table there are about 140,000 clones, roughly 73% of which are singletons. This clone was recorded a few times. The antigen is not known. The sequence was obtained from a female donor in good health and CMV-seronegative. Sample: PBMCs.

The CDR3 DNA is TGTGCCAGCAGCTTGCAGGGACTAGCGGAATACAATGAGCAGTTCTTC. Translation gives CASSLQGLAEYNEQFF. The rearrangement uses TRBV5-5 and TRBJ2-1; TRBD2 agrees at 11 bases. Germline CDR1 SGHKS, CDR2 YYEKEE (reference sequence). After removal of 1 base from V and 4 bases from J, the junction contained 4 bases not matched to a gene. This CDR3 comprises 16 residues.